The clone carrying this TCR beta chain was seen more than once but under ten times. Antigen specificity is unknown. This sample was included in a study of cytomegalovirus exposure and HLA in healthy donors. Overall study results and limits: In an earlier analysis, in several hundred donors, most V segments appeared productive either ~87% or ~30% of the time. Analyzed later, association rates of TCRs varied across HLA loci, with DRB1 most and HLA-C fewest. Indistinguishable V segments, including TRBV6-2 and TRBV6-3, were excluded.

V lost 0 bases, J lost 0 bases, and 10 bases stayed unmatched. The CDR3 consists of 18 residues. The germline gives CDR1 MNHNS, CDR2 SASEGT. The PCR had 60 Vbeta and 13 Jbeta primers. Authors' methods: A later analysis tallied tens of millions of unique TCR beta chains, 9 million to 12 million of them shared. Repertoires were generated with immunoSEQ multiplex PCR, while TCRdb's copy carries only in-frame clones and drops some. The D gene and trimming were derived from the DNA, and the V and J assignments and clone size from that table. The data show 90,000 to 120,000 clones, around 83% seen once. The rearrangement links TRBV6-1 to TRBJ2-7, with 8 positions matching TRBD2. The sequence was collected from a young woman in good health and CMV-seronegative. Material: PBMCs. This CDR3 is CASSEALPGGPYSYEQYF. DNA of the CDR3: TGTGCCAGCAGTGAAGCGCTTCCGGGAGGGCCCTACTCCTACGAGCAGTACTTC.